These T cell receptor beta chains were read from a single sample in a study of blood T cell repertoires in COVID-19. Libraries were prepared by immunoSEQ multiplex PCR; TCRdb keeps only in-frame clonotypes and omits some of them. The sample includes 200,000 or so clones, around 84% of them seen just once. Specimen: peripheral blood. Receptors were obtained from a woman of 80 years or more with COVID-19, enrolled during active disease. CDR3s include the opening cysteine and the closing phenylalanine or tryptophan. The D gene is left open where the match is weak. Clone size is shown for a subset of rows, as once, few, many or a class of expanded clone.

j_call: TRBJ2-2; v_call: TRBV6-2/TRBV6-3; d_call: -; clone_size: -; cdr3_aa: CASSSPQPGKTGELFF; cdr3_nt: TGTGCCAGCAGTTCCCCCCAGCCAGGGAAGACCGGGGAGCTGTTTTTT
j_call: TRBJ1-3; v_call: TRBV14; d_call: -; clone_size: -; cdr3_aa: CASSQVARAGNTIYF; cdr3_nt: TGTGCCAGCAGCCAAGTAGCCAGGGCTGGAAACACCATATATTTT
j_call: TRBJ1-6; v_call: TRBV6-5; d_call: TRBD1; clone_size: once; cdr3_aa: CATSRRDSNNSPLHF; cdr3_nt: TGTGCCACCAGCCGACGGGACAGCAATAATTCACCCCTCCACTTT
j_call: TRBJ1-5; v_call: TRBV18; d_call: TRBD1; clone_size: -; cdr3_aa: CASSPGRGRNQPQHF; cdr3_nt: TGTGCCAGCTCACCCGGTAGGGGGCGGAATCAGCCCCAGCATTTT
j_call: TRBJ1-6; v_call: TRBV5-8; d_call: TRBD1; clone_size: -; cdr3_aa: CASSWTRGINSPLHF; cdr3_nt: TGTGCCAGCAGCTGGACCAGGGGGATTAATTCACCCCTCCACTTT
j_call: TRBJ1-4; v_call: TRBV6-1; d_call: -; clone_size: -; cdr3_aa: CASSGGEGRSNEKLFF; cdr3_nt: TGTGCCAGCAGTGGGGGGGAGGGCAGAAGTAATGAAAAACTGTTTTTT
j_call: TRBJ1-1; v_call: TRBV5-1; d_call: TRBD1; clone_size: -; cdr3_aa: CASRGQGLTEAFF; cdr3_nt: TGCGCCAGCAGGGGACAGGGGCTCACTGAAGCTTTCTTT
j_call: TRBJ1-2; v_call: TRBV20-1; d_call: TRBD1; clone_size: -; cdr3_aa: CSTDRVGGYTF; cdr3_nt: TGCAGCACCGACAGGGTCGGCGGCTACACCTTC
j_call: TRBJ1-3; v_call: TRBV7-9; d_call: -; clone_size: -; cdr3_aa: CASSPGTPSGNTIYF; cdr3_nt: TGTGCCAGCAGCCCCGGGACACCCTCTGGAAACACCATATATTTT
j_call: TRBJ2-5; v_call: TRBV2; d_call: TRBD2; clone_size: -; cdr3_aa: CASSGSGGTETQYF; cdr3_nt: TGTGCCAGCAGTGGGAGCGGGGGGACGGAGACCCAGTACTTC
j_call: TRBJ2-6; v_call: TRBV7-9; d_call: TRBD2; clone_size: -; cdr3_aa: CASSSGGKFSGANVLTF; cdr3_nt: TGTGCCAGCAGTAGCGGGGGGAAATTCTCTGGGGCCAACGTCCTGACTTTC
j_call: TRBJ2-3; v_call: TRBV10-1; d_call: -; clone_size: -; cdr3_aa: CATSRTVSTDTQYF; cdr3_nt: TGCGCCACCTCCCGGACAGTTAGCACAGATACGCAGTATTTT
j_call: TRBJ1-1; v_call: TRBV7-9; d_call: -; clone_size: -; cdr3_aa: CASSLWHSYTEAFF; cdr3_nt: TGTGCCAGCAGCTTATGGCACAGCTACACTGAAGCTTTCTTT
j_call: TRBJ2-3; v_call: TRBV13; d_call: TRBD2; clone_size: -; cdr3_aa: CASSLGLAGSTDTQYF; cdr3_nt: TGTGCCAGCAGCTTAGGACTAGCGGGGTCCACAGATACGCAGTATTTT
j_call: TRBJ1-2; v_call: TRBV14; d_call: -; clone_size: few; cdr3_aa: CASSQVRGGGYTF; cdr3_nt: TGTGCCAGCAGCCAAGTCAGAGGCGGGGGCTACACCTTC
j_call: TRBJ2-3; v_call: TRBV27; d_call: -; clone_size: -; cdr3_aa: CASSFERSSTDTQYF; cdr3_nt: TGTGCCAGCAGTTTCGAGCGGAGTAGCACAGATACGCAGTATTTT
j_call: TRBJ1-1; v_call: TRBV19; d_call: -; clone_size: -; cdr3_aa: CASSILSEAFF; cdr3_nt: TGTGCCAGTAGTATTTTATCTGAAGCTTTCTTT
j_call: TRBJ1-4; v_call: TRBV7-8; d_call: TRBD1; clone_size: few; cdr3_aa: CASSGGQGTNEKLFF; cdr3_nt: TGTGCCAGCAGCGGGGGACAGGGAACTAATGAAAAACTGTTTTTT